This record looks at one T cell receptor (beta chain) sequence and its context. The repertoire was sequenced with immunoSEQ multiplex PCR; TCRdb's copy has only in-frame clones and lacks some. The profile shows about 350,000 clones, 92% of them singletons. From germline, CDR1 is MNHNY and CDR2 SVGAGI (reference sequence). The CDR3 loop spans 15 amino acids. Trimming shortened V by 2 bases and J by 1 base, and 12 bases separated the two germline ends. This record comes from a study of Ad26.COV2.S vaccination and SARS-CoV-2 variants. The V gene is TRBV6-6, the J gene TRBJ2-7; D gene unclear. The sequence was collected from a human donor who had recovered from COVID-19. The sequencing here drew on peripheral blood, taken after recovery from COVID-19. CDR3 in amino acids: CASSYGDDHSYEQYF. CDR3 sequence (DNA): TGTGCCAGCAGTTACGGAGATGATCATTCCTACGAGCAGTACTTC.